Listed below are T cell receptor beta chains from one sample, sequenced in a study of T cell responses to AZD1222 COVID-19 vaccine. Produced via immunoSEQ multiplex PCR; TCRdb's table is partial and in-frame only. The sample lists under 150,000 clones; about 93% were seen once. This material consisted of peripheral blood, taken on day 0 of AZD1222 vaccination. The receptors come from an adult in good health. CDR3s include the opening cysteine and the closing phenylalanine or tryptophan. A D gene is named only where the DNA matches it firmly. Size is omitted from some rows. Given values are once, few, many or a class for expanded clones.

J | size | V | D | CDR3 | DNA
TRBJ2-7 | . | TRBV11-3 | TRBD1 | CASSLEGQTYEQYF | TGTGCCAGCAGCTTAGAGGGACAGACCTACGAGCAGTACTTC
TRBJ2-7 | . | TRBV7-9 | . | CASSTLGGGSYEQYF | TGTGCCAGCAGCACCCTGGGGGGGGGCAGCTACGAGCAGTACTTC
TRBJ2-7 | . | TRBV6-2/TRBV6-3 | . | CASSYPVPRLDLHEQYF | TGTGCCAGCAGTTACCCTGTTCCAAGACTAGATCTCCACGAGCAGTACTTC
TRBJ1-1 | . | TRBV6-1 | . | CASSEPEIRDTEAFF | TGTGCCAGCAGTGAACCAGAAATACGGGACACTGAAGCTTTCTTT
TRBJ1-6 | . | TRBV6-2/TRBV6-3 | . | CASSPSGWESPLHF | TGTGCCAGCAGCCCTTCGGGGTGGGAATCACCCCTCCACTTT
TRBJ1-2 | once | TRBV29-1 | . | CSVEDRGLVNYGYTF | TGCAGCGTTGAAGACCGGGGGTTAGTGAACTATGGCTACACCTTC
TRBJ2-5 | . | TRBV18 | . | CASSPQKEETQYF | TGTGCCAGCTCACCACAGAAGGAAGAGACCCAGTACTTC
TRBJ2-7 | . | TRBV27 | TRBD2 | CASSYGGIYEQYF | TGTGCCAGCAGTTACGGGGGGATCTACGAGCAGTACTTC
TRBJ2-5 | . | TRBV7-2 | TRBD2 | CASSPGGAGTQETQYF | TGTGCCAGCAGCCCCGGGGGAGCGGGAACTCAAGAGACCCAGTACTTC
TRBJ2-3 | . | TRBV10-3 | TRBD2 | CAISGGVTDTQYF | TGTGCCATTTCGGGAGGGGTGACAGATACGCAGTATTTT
TRBJ2-3 | once | TRBV7-2 | . | CASSPGATDTQYF | TGTGCCAGCAGCCCTGGGGCCACGGATACGCAGTATTTT
TRBJ2-4 | few | TRBV6-2/TRBV6-3 | TRBD1 | CASSGKQGAKNIQYF | TGTGCCAGCAGTGGAAAACAGGGGGCCAAAAACATTCAGTACTTC
TRBJ2-5 | . | TRBV29-1 | TRBD1 | CSGADRLETQYF | TGCAGCGGGGCGGACAGGTTAGAGACCCAGTACTTC
TRBJ1-2 | . | TRBV6-5 | . | CASTPGINYGYTF | TGTGCCAGCACCCCGGGAATAAACTATGGCTACACCTTC
TRBJ1-1 | . | TRBV11-2 | . | CASSLAGDTEAFF | TGTGCCAGCAGCTTAGCAGGGGACACTGAAGCTTTCTTT
TRBJ1-5 | . | TRBV21-1 | . | CASHPAQVGNQPQHF | TGTGCCAGCCACCCCGCCCAGGTTGGCAATCAGCCCCAGCATTTT
TRBJ1-1 | . | TRBV14 | TRBD1 | CASSPLPGQGPNTEAFF | TGTGCCAGCAGCCCCCTCCCGGGACAGGGGCCGAACACTGAAGCTTTCTTT
TRBJ1-4 | few | TRBV7-2 | TRBD1 | CASSLSGGDEKLFF | TGTGCCAGCAGCTTATCAGGGGGCGATGAAAAACTGTTTTTT
TRBJ1-4 | . | TRBV5-1 | . | CASSLRPAGSYEKLFF | TGCGCCAGCAGCTTAAGACCAGCCGGATCTTATGAAAAACTGTTTTTT
TRBJ2-7 | . | TRBV7-9 | . | CASSLGSYEQYF | TGTGCCAGCAGCTTGGGAAGCTACGAGCAGTACTTC
TRBJ2-7 | . | TRBV7-2 | . | CASSFFPSYEQYF | TGTGCCAGCAGCTTCTTTCCCTCCTACGAGCAGTACTTC
TRBJ1-1 | . | TRBV9 | . | CASSVAGPGTEAFF | TGTGCCAGCAGCGTAGCTGGACCCGGGACTGAAGCTTTCTTT
TRBJ1-1 | once | TRBV18 | . | CASSSPGREDTEAFF | TGTGCCAGCTCATCTCCCGGGAGAGAAGACACTGAAGCTTTCTTT
TRBJ1-1 | . | TRBV14 | . | CASSPLGGYRDLLF | TGTGCCAGCAGCCCCCTAGGGGGTTATAGGGACTTACTTTTT
TRBJ2-3 | . | TRBV4-1 | TRBD1 | CASSQVSRTGDDTQYF | TGCGCCAGCAGCCAAGTCAGTAGGACAGGGGACGATACGCAGTATTTT
TRBJ2-7 | . | TRBV6-5 | TRBD1 | CASSYSGTDNYEQYF | TGTGCCAGCAGTTACTCCGGGACAGATAATTACGAGCAGTACTTC
TRBJ2-2 | . | TRBV19 | TRBD1 | CASSIRGLDGELFF | TGTGCCAGTAGTATCAGGGGGCTGGACGGGGAGCTGTTTTTT
TRBJ2-1 | . | TRBV10-1 | . | CASSVIVEQAPYNEQFF | TGCGCCAGCAGTGTGATTGTGGAACAGGCCCCCTACAATGAGCAGTTCTTC
TRBJ2-7 | . | TRBV10-3 | TRBD2 | CAISEWGGVSYEQYF | TGTGCCATCAGTGAGTGGGGGGGTGTCTCCTACGAGCAGTACTTC
TRBJ1-1 | . | TRBV19 | . | CASSPYSAEAFF | TGTGCCAGTAGCCCGTATAGCGCTGAAGCTTTCTTT
TRBJ2-3 | . | TRBV4-2 | TRBD2 | CASSQGLAEFTDTQYF | TGTGCCAGCAGCCAAGGGCTAGCGGAATTCACAGATACGCAGTATTTT
TRBJ2-7 | . | TRBV27 | . | CASSLDSRGYEQYF | TGTGCCAGCAGTTTAGACTCCCGGGGATACGAGCAGTACTTC
TRBJ2-7 | . | TRBV12-3/TRBV12-4 | . | CASTANAYEQYF | TGTGCCAGCACCGCGAACGCCTACGAGCAGTACTTC
TRBJ2-5 | . | TRBV7-7 | . | CASRGGQTQETQYF | TGTGCTAGCAGAGGAGGACAGACTCAAGAGACCCAGTACTTC
TRBJ1-6 | . | TRBV5-4 | TRBD1 | CASSEDRVVSPLHF | TGTGCCAGCAGTGAGGACAGGGTGGTATCACCCCTCCACTTT
TRBJ1-1 | . | TRBV4-2 | . | CASSQDLGGARTEAFF | TGTGCCAGCAGCCAAGATTTGGGAGGGGCGAGGACTGAAGCTTTCTTT
TRBJ1-1 | . | TRBV5-1 | . | CASSYKQNMNTEAFF | TGCGCCAGCAGCTATAAACAGAACATGAACACTGAAGCTTTCTTT
TRBJ1-1 | . | TRBV5-4 | . | CASEVLNTEAFF | TGTGCCAGCGAGGTCCTGAACACTGAAGCTTTCTTT
TRBJ2-4 | . | TRBV9 | . | CASSVAPDSLAKNIQYF | TGTGCCAGCAGCGTAGCCCCGGACAGCTTAGCCAAAAACATTCAGTACTTC
TRBJ2-7 | . | TRBV7-6 | . | CASSLGAGTPYEQYF | TGTGCCAGCAGCTTAGGGGCAGGGACGCCCTACGAGCAGTACTTC
TRBJ1-4 | . | TRBV5-6 | . | CASSYRVNEKLFF | TGTGCCAGCAGCTATCGAGTTAATGAAAAACTGTTTTTT
TRBJ1-1 | . | TRBV6-4 | . | CASSDSVWTEAFF | TGTGCCAGCAGTGACTCGGTATGGACTGAAGCTTTCTTT
TRBJ2-1 | . | TRBV11-2 | TRBD2 | CASSLPLGREYNEQFF | TGTGCCAGCAGCCTCCCCCTGGGGCGGGAGTACAATGAGCAGTTCTTC
TRBJ2-3 | . | TRBV20-1 | . | CSVPGQDTQYF | TGCAGTGTCCCGGGTCAAGATACGCAGTATTTT
TRBJ2-5 | . | TRBV6-6 | TRBD2 | CASSTLAAQETQYF | TGTGCCAGCAGTACCCTAGCGGCGCAAGAGACCCAGTACTTC
TRBJ2-2 | . | TRBV7-6 | TRBD1 | CASSGTGGHSTGELFF | TGTGCCAGCAGCGGAACAGGGGGCCACAGTACCGGGGAGCTGTTTTTT
TRBJ2-7 | once | TRBV4-2 | TRBD2 | CASSPGTSGFYEQYF | TGTGCCAGCAGCCCCGGGACTAGCGGATTCTACGAGCAGTACTTC
TRBJ2-7 | . | TRBV15 | . | CATSREGLEGFEQYF | TGTGCCACCAGCAGAGAAGGGTTAGAGGGCTTCGAGCAGTACTTC
TRBJ1-2 | . | TRBV6-2/TRBV6-3 | . | CASSYSSIPGYTF | TGTGCCAGCAGTTACTCGAGTATCCCCGGCTACACCTTC
TRBJ1-3 | . | TRBV4-1 | TRBD1 | CASSRFTGTGGRSGNTIYF | TGCGCCAGCAGCCGATTTACCGGGACAGGGGGTCGATCTGGAAACACCATATATTTT